What follows describes a single T cell receptor (beta chain). This clone has just a few counts. It lacks a known antigen. No base-level quality is on record; no much larger clone is a single base apart. To prepare the library, the immunoSEQ multiplex PCR assay was applied. The multiplex PCR relied on a mix of 60 forward primers for TCR Vbeta segments and 13 reverse primers for TCR Jbeta segments. A multiplex PCR assay on genomic DNA amplified the CDR3 region of rearranged TCR beta genes. On the Illumina HiSeq System, the amplified TCR beta libraries were sequenced as 87-base-pair reads. Per the original workflow: A later analysis counted 65 million to 90 million unique TCR beta chains across the 650 to 700 repertoires, and roughly 9.9 million of these chains were shared by at least two donors. Raw reads were error-corrected and collapsed into unique sequences by a nearest-neighbor algorithm in which closely related sequences were merged to remove PCR and sequencing errors. CDR3 sequences were aligned to IMGT reference sequences to assign V, D and J gene segments. For a sequence to be retained, a match of at least six nucleotides to both a V gene segment and a J gene segment was required. Rearrangements were called productive when the CDR3 lacked stop codons and stayed in frame with V and J; all others were non-productive. Following IMGT convention, CDR3 was defined as the stretch from the second conserved V-encoded cysteine up to the conserved J-encoded phenylalanine. In an earlier analysis of 550 to 650 of the donors, sequences lacking an unambiguous match to a single V gene segment were excluded. An earlier analysis of fewer than 750 of the donors classified V segments as functional when productive rearrangements were above 56.7% and as segregating when the standard deviation between donors was above 5%. A statistical classification framework was developed to diagnose cytomegalovirus status using the catalog of TCR beta chain sequences. V and J gene assignment, in a later analysis, came from comparing TCR nucleotide sequences with IMGT/GENE-DB human TR gene sequences. Using the TCRdist pipeline, a later analysis assigned CDR3 sequences along with most-parsimonious VDJ recombination scenarios. A later analysis defined each TCR beta chain by its CDR3 amino acid sequence plus V-gene family, and excluded reads lacking a unique V-gene family. In a later analysis, approximately 590 highly shared, low-generation-probability nucleotide sequences were removed to address suspected cross-contamination and a sequencing artifact. For each public chain, a later analysis derived a clonal expansion index from normalized ranks of inferred template counts within each repertoire. In a later analysis, generation probabilities were computed using a VDJ recombination model fitted to out-of-frame rearrangements, and the results were checked against IGoR. A later analysis scored TCR-TCR, TCR-HLA and TCR-CMV co-occurrence with hypergeometric tests, applying a repertoire-size bias correction to TCR pairs. A later analysis estimated false discovery rates by permuting HLA or CMV assignments 20 times. In a later analysis, co-occurring TCRs were grouped with DBSCAN, and TCRdist sequence similarity was added when clustering was performed within HLA-allele-positive subsets. Repertoires with fewer than 30,000 or more than 120,000 public chains were left out of co-occurrence clustering, as were five repertoires with anomalous nucleotide sharing. The immuneACCESS repertoire file appears here via TCRdb, limited to in-frame rearrangements. These files lack a portion of the clones; in checked studies, under half of the deficit traces to unresolved V genes, and the cause of the others is not known. The V and J calls and the clone size are those of that table, but D and trimming were determined from the DNA. The sample table lists 80,000 or so clones, around 10% of them with a count of one. The biggest ten clones account for approximately 25% of the sample.

The cohort consisted of 600 or so healthy bone marrow donors. All cohort members were sampled while nominally healthy, although unrecorded immune exposures were likely present. The donor was CMV seropositive and belonged to the group of more than 250 seropositive cohort members. Each donor provided a peripheral blood sample, and peripheral blood mononuclear cells were used for TCR beta sequencing. Genomic DNA extraction from the blood cell samples was performed with the Qiagen DNeasy Blood Extraction Kit. These data are taken from a study of cytomegalovirus exposure and HLA in healthy donors (dated by TCRdb to 2016 to 2017). General notes on the study: In an earlier analysis of around 540 of the donors, 250 to 350 Gb of sequence data and roughly 100 million unique TCR beta sequences from about 179 million T cells were reported. Several DR-DQ haplotypes were handled as single units for association and clustering because linkage in the cohort was strong. The genetic ancestry cluster associated with self-reported Caucasian donors included roughly 84% of the approximately 430 genotyped donors. The study was designed to test whether signatures of past pathogen exposure could be identified by cataloging public T cell receptors. To decide whether each TCR beta V gene segment behaved as functional or pseudogenic, an earlier analysis of some 540 of the donors relied on high-throughput TCR beta sequencing. A later analysis re-analyzed previously published TCR beta repertoires from 666 donors and added high-resolution HLA genotyping to study TCR occurrence patterns. Donor age, sex, ethnicity and CMV serostatus were compiled together with the repertoire data. Approximately 300 gigabases of sequencing data and 70 million to 95 million unique TCR sequences made up an early release that covered around 640 HLA-typed donors. Typing coverage varied by locus: about 629-630 donors for A, B, C, DRB1 and DQB1; approximately 500 for DQA1; over 600 for DPA1; approximately 470 for DPB1. Every repertoire in the discovery cohort had been generated on one and the same sequencing platform. Using immunosequencing, the study profiled T cell repertoires from fewer than 700 subjects and related those repertoires to cytomegalovirus serostatus. A later genetic analysis took genome-wide SNP genotypes for about 65% of the 666 donors and used that subset as a discovery cohort. The study combined high-throughput TCR immunosequencing, statistical association of individual TCRs with disease status, and machine learning to predict cytomegalovirus infection status. HLA typing included class I and class II loci at four-digit resolution. On average, around 200,000 unique TCR beta nucleotide sequences were sequenced per donor among some 420 genotyped donors of the cohort, with approximately 18% of those sequences being non-productive. Besides the first cohort of approximately 710 subjects, a separate validation cohort made up of around 120 different subjects was used. Rather than drawing on any new phenotypic data, the later analysis identified candidate immune exposures from TCR beta sequences and the way those sequences occurred across donors.

On the study overall, not on this receptor specifically: When HLA alleles, especially DR and DQ, strongly co-occurred, TCR associations were difficult to assign to individual alleles. The authors suggested that the approach could potentially be generalized to other disease states and immunological phenotypes. According to a later analysis, parvovirus B19, influenza, CMV and Epstein-Barr virus appeared linked to several top co-occurrence clusters. An earlier analysis of around 540 of the donors showed that most TCR beta V segments appeared in productive rearrangements either about 87% or about 30% of the time, which broadly matched IMGT annotations. The cohort was sequenced for TCR beta chains only, and without alpha or paired-chain data the features that could be detected were limited. Because some donors lacked HLA typing at each locus, the association tests relied only on the typed subset. The study gave a list of 150 to 200 TCR beta chains associated with cytomegalovirus. In a later genetic analysis, fewer N-insertions in productive TCRs were reported among donors in an Asian-associated ancestry cluster than the roughly 700-donor mean. Because counts were too low, about 18 rarely observed V segments, including chromosome 9 orphons, were excluded from the earlier analysis of 587 of the donors. A later analysis associated 17,000 or so TCR beta sequences with specific HLA alleles at a false discovery rate of 0.05. In a later analysis, the rate of TCR association differed among HLA loci, with DRB1 alleles having the most associated TCRs and HLA-C alleles having the fewest. A few of the identified cytomegalovirus-associated TCR beta chains were confirmed in vitro to be specific for cytomegalovirus antigens. Compared with equally common non-associated chains, HLA-associated TCR beta chains in a later analysis were more clonally expanded and had lower generation probabilities. A later genetic analysis associated a missense DCLRE1C variant with V-gene and J-gene trimming of TCR beta chains, and an independent cohort replicated the association. In both the original and validation cohorts, the classifier was reported to diagnose cytomegalovirus status with high specificity and sensitivity. For the cohort, immune exposure information was limited to CMV serostatus. Sequencing depth was assumed to be roughly uniform across donors in the presence/absence analyses, though that assumption may not hold. A further reported finding was that TCR beta sequences accurately predicted the HLA-A and HLA-B alleles for most subjects in the first cohort. While some public TCRs were present in many individuals, most TCR sequences turned up only very rarely across donors. Correlated functional status among segregating V segments might reflect linkage disequilibrium, but an unknown experimental factor could not be ruled out. Most CMV-associated TCR beta chains appeared to be HLA-restricted in a later analysis, and the HLA associations seemed to be driven largely by CMV exposure. The sequencing pipeline was judged likely to have produced a cluster of highly shared sequence variants as a technical artifact.

The TCR was taken from a man in his fifties or sixties in good health and CMV-seropositive. Source material: PBMCs.

The base sequence is TGTGCCAGCAGCCCCGGGACACCTTCCTACGAGCAGTACTTC. Translated, it reads CASSPGTPSYEQYF. The chain uses TRBV7-2 and TRBJ2-7; the D gene is possibly TRBD1, with 6 bases matching. The germline V gene sets CDR1 to SGHTA and CDR2 to FQGNSA. V loses 5 bases of germline sequence and J loses 1 base, and the interval between the two ends is 12 bases. Its CDR3 holds 14 amino acids, cysteine through phenylalanine. Just CDR3 DNA is preserved here, 42 bases in frame from base 1.